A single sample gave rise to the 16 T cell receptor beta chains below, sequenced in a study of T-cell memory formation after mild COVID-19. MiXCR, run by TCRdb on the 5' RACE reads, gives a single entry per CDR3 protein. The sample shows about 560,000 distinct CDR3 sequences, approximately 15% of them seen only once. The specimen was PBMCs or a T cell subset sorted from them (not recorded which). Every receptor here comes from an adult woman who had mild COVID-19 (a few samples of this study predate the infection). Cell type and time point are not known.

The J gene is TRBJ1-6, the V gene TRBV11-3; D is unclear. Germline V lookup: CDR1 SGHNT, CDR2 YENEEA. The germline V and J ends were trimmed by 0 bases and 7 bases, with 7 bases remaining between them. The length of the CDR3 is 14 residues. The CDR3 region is CASSLERRNSPLHF. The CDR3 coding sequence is TGTGCCAGCAGCTTAGAACGGAGAAATTCACCCCTCCACTTT.

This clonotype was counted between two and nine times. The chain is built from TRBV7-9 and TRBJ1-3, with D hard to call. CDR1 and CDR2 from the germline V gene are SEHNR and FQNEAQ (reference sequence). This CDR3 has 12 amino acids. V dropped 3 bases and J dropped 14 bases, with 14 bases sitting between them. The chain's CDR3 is CASSFPASPLYF. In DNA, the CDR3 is TGTGCCAGCAGCTTCCCGGCCTCTCCCCTATATTTT.

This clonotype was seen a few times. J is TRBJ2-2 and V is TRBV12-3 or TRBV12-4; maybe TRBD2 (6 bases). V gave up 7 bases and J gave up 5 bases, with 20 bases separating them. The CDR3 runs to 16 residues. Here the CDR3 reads CASTHSRDRGTGELFF. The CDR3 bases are TGTGCCAGCACCCACTCTCGGGACCGGGGGACCGGGGAGCTGTTTTTT.

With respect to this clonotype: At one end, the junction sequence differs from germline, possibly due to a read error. This chain's CDR3 is CASSLRVLNSPLNF. The CDR3 DNA reads TGTGCCAGCAGCCTTCGGGTCCTTAATTCACCCCTCAACTTT. The rearrangement links TRBV12-3 or TRBV12-4 to TRBJ1-6, with D unresolved. This CDR3 contains 14 residues.

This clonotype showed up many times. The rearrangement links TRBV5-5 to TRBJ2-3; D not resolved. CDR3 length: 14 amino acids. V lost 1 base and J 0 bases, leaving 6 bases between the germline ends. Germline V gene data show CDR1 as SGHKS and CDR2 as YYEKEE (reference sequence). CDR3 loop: CASSLYTSTDTQYF. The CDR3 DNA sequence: TGTGCCAGCAGCTTGTACACAAGCACAGATACGCAGTATTTT.

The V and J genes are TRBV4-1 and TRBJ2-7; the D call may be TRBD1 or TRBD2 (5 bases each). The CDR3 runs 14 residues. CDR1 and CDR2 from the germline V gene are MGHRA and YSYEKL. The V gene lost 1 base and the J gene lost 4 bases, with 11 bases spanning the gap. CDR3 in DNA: TGCGCCAGCAGCCAAGGGTCTGGGGGATACGAGCAGTACTTC. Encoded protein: CASSQGSGGYEQYF.

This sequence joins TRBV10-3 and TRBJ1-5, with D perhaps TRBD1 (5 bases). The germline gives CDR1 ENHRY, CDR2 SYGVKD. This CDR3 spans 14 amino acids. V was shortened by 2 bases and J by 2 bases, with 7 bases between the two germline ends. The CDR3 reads CAISEGGGNQPQHF. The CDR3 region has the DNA TGTGCCATCAGTGAGGGGGGAGGCAATCAGCCCCAGCATTTT.

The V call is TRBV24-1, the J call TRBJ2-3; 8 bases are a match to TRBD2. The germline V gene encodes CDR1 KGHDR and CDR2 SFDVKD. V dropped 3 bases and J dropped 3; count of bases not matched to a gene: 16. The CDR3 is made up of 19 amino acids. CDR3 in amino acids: CATSDPSGPLAGRTDTQYF. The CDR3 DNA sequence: TGTGCCACCAGTGATCCCTCGGGACCCTTAGCGGGGAGGACAGATACGCAGTATTTT.

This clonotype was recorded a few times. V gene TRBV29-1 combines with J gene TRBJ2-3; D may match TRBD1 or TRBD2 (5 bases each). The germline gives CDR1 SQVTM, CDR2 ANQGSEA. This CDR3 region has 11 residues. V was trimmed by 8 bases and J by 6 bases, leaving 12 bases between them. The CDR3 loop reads CSYDRGDTQYF. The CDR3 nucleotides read TGCAGCTATGACCGGGGCGATACGCAGTATTTT.

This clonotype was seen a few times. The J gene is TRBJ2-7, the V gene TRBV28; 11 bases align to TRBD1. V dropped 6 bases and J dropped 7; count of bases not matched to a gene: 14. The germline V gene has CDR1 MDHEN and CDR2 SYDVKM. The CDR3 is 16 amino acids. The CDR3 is CASSSLLGTGGGEQYF. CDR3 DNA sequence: TGTGCCAGCAGCAGTTTACTAGGGACAGGGGGAGGGGAGCAGTACTTC. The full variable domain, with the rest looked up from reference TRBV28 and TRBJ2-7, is DVKVTQSSRYLVKRTGEKVFLECVQDMDHENMFWYRQDPGLGLRLIYFSYDVKMKEKGDIPEGYSVSREKKERFSLILESASTNQTSMYLCASSSLLGTGGGEQYFGPGTRLTVT.

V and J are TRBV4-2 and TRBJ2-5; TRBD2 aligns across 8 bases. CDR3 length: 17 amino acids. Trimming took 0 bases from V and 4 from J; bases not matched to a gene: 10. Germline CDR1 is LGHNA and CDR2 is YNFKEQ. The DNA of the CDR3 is TGTGCCAGCAGCCAAGAACGGACTAGCTATTTGGGAGAGACCCAGTACTTC. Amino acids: CASSQERTSYLGETQYF.

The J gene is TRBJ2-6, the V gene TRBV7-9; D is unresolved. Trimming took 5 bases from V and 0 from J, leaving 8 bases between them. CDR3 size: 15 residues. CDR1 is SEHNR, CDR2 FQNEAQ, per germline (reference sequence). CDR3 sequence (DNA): TGTGCCAGCAGCCCTGCTGGCTCTGGGGCCAACGTCCTGACTTTC. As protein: CASSPAGSGANVLTF.

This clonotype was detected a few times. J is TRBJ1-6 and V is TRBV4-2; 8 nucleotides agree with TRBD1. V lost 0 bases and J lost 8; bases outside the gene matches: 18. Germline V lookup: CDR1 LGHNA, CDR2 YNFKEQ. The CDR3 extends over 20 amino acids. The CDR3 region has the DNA TGTGCCAGCAGCCAAGAACGCGGCAGGGGGCGCGACACCTTGGATTCACCCCTCCACTTT. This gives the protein CASSQERGRGRDTLDSPLHF.

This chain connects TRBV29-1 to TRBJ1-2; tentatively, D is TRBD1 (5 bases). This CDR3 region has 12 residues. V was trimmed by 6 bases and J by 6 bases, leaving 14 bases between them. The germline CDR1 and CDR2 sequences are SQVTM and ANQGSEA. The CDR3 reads CSVGTLGDGYTF. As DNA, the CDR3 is TGCAGCGTAGGGACTCTCGGAGATGGCTACACCTTC.

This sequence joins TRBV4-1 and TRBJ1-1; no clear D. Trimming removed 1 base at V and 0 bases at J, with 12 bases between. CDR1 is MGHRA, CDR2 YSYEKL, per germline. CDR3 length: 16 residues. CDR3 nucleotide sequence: TGCGCCAGCAGCCAAGTGCCCGGGCAGTTGAACACTGAAGCTTTCTTT. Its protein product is CASSQVPGQLNTEAFF.

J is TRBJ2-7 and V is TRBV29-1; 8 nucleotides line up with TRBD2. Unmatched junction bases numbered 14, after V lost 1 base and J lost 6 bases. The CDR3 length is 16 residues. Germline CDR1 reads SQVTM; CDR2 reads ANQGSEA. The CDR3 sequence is CSVEGGGTSHPREQYF. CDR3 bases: TGCAGCGTTGAAGGCGGCGGGACTAGTCACCCTCGCGAGCAGTACTTC.